These 9 T cell receptor beta chains came from one sample sequenced in a study of blood T cell repertoires in COVID-19. TCRdb's copy holds only in-frame clones and misses some; the assay was immunoSEQ multiplex PCR. In the table there are 150,000 or so clones, roughly 87% of which are singletons. The source material was PBMCs or T cells enriched from blood (not recorded which). These receptor sequences come from a woman aged 40 to 50 who had been exposed to COVID-19.

V is TRBV14 and J is TRBJ2-7, with D tentatively TRBD2 (5 bases). The CDR3 extends over 18 amino acids. Trimming left V 1 base short and J 4 bases short, with 23 bases between. Germline V gene data show CDR1 as SGHDN and CDR2 as FVKESK. The CDR3 region has the DNA TGTGCCAGCAGCCAAGGGGTCTACGGACTCTCGGATGTGTACGAGCAGTACTTC. It is translated as CASSQGVYGLSDVYEQYF.

This sequence joins TRBV27 and TRBJ1-2, with 8 bases aligning to TRBD1. The CDR3 has 17 amino acids. From germline, CDR1 is MNHEY and CDR2 SMNVEV (reference sequence). Unmatched junction bases numbered 13, after V lost 5 bases and J lost 2 bases. CDR3 bases: TGTGCCAGCAGTCCCTCCCCTGGACAGGGTGGGAACTATGGCTACACCTTC. It specifies CASSPSPGQGGNYGYTF.

The chain is built from TRBV21-1 and TRBJ2-1; the listed D gene, TRBD2, was not tested against the DNA. TRBV21-1 is flagged as a pseudogene. The length of the CDR3 is 18 residues. The CDR3 spells CASSLRGREGGSYNEQFF. CDR3 bases: TGTGCCAGCAGCCTCAGGGGGCGGGAGGGGGGCTCCTACAATGAGCAGTTCTTC.

The CDR3 DNA reads TGTGCCAGCAGCCAAGATACAGGCTTCTACAATGAGCAGTTCTTC. Translation gives CASSQDTGFYNEQFF. This rearrangement joins TRBV3-1 (or the pseudogene TRBV3-2) to TRBJ2-1; D is perhaps TRBD1 (5 bases). The V gene's germline CDR1 is LGHDT and CDR2 YNNKEL (reference sequence). The CDR3 loop spans 15 amino acids. The germline V and J ends were trimmed by 0 bases and 3 bases, with 9 bases remaining between them.

The V call is TRBV5-1, the J call TRBJ2-1; TRBD2 matches at 8 bases. Germline lookup yields CDR1 SGHRS and CDR2 YFSETQ. V shed 6 bases, J shed 7 bases, and the junction held 9 bases outside the gene matches. The CDR3 sequence is 14 residues long. The chain's CDR3 is CASKRREGQNEQFF. CDR3 DNA sequence: TGCGCCAGCAAGCGACGGGAGGGCCAGAATGAGCAGTTCTTC. The whole variable domain, filled in from reference TRBV5-1 and TRBJ2-1, reads KAGVTQTPRYLIKTRGQQVTLSCSPISGHRSVSWYQQTPGQGLQFLFEYFSETQRNKGNFPGRFSGRQFSNSRSEMNVSTLELGDSALYLCASKRREGQNEQFFGPGTRLTVL.

The chain uses TRBV7-9 and TRBJ2-7; TRBD1 matches 8 bases. This CDR3 region has 15 residues. Germline values: CDR1 SEHNR, CDR2 FQNEAQ (reference sequence). J lost 6 bases, V lost 5 bases, and 12 bases had no gene match. DNA of the CDR3: TGTGCCAGCAGCCGTAAGCCCGAGACAGGGGCCGAGCAGTACTTC. Translated: CASSRKPETGAEQYF.

The chain joins TRBV4-1 to TRBJ2-1; possible D gene TRBD1, 6 bases. With 4 bases removed from V and 7 bases from J, the gap between germline ends came to 17 bases. Germline V gene data show CDR1 as MGHRA and CDR2 as YSYEKL. The CDR3 runs 15 residues. CDR3: CASSPWDTPGNEQFF. The CDR3 nucleotides are TGCGCCAGCAGCCCCTGGGACACTCCAGGGAATGAGCAGTTCTTC.

The sample holds one count of this clone. The V and J genes are TRBV28 and TRBJ1-2; D is perhaps TRBD1 (6 bases). The ends were cut back, 5 bases at V and 2 bases at J, with 9 bases in the middle. The CDR3 spans 13 residues. The germline V gene encodes CDR1 MDHEN and CDR2 SYDVKM. The CDR3 sequence: CASSVTGNYGYTF. The CDR3 bases are TGTGCCAGCAGTGTAACAGGGAACTATGGCTACACCTTC.

The rearrangement uses TRBV9 and TRBJ1-2; the D is unclear. The CDR3 runs to 13 residues. V dropped 3 bases and J dropped 6 bases, with 12 bases sitting between them. Per germline, CDR1 SGDLS and CDR2 YYNGEE. The CDR3 bases are TGTGCCAGCAGCGGTCTGCGCGAGAATGGCTACACCTTC. This codes for CASSGLRENGYTF.